This T cell receptor (beta chain) was recovered during a study of blood T cell repertoires in COVID-19. This CDR3 comprises 16 residues. V lost 1 base, J lost 5 bases, and 14 bases lay in between. Germline CDR1 SGHTA, CDR2 FQGNSA. The data were produced by immunoSEQ multiplex PCR, yet TCRdb's version contains in-frame clones alone and is incomplete. The sample yields some 180,000 clones, more than 65% seen once. V gene TRBV7-2 combines with J gene TRBJ2-2, with a tentative D call TRBD1 (6 bases). The sequence came from a man in his 70s with active or convalescent COVID-19. The sequenced material came from peripheral blood. CDR3 nucleotide sequence: TGTGCCAGCAGCTTAGGGTATGGGGGCTCGACCGGGGAGCTGTTTTTT. Its translation is CASSLGYGGSTGELFF.